The 17 T cell receptor beta chains below come from one sample, sequenced in a study of response to subunit inactivated influenza vaccine. One entry per CDR3 protein, called by TCRdb with MiXCR from the RT-PCR reads. The sample has some 300,000 distinct CDR3 sequences, 22% seen once. The material sequenced was PBMCs from blood, taken about 20 months after vaccination. These receptors originate from a man aged 45 to 75 who received an inactivated influenza vaccine.

CDR3 region: CASSVVAGEGEKLFF. The CDR3 DNA is TGTGCCAGCAGCGTAGTGGCAGGGGAAGGCGAAAAACTGTTTTTT. The gene calls are TRBV9 and TRBJ1-4; maybe TRBD1 (6 bases). The CDR3 is 15 amino acids. V lost 0 bases and J lost 8, with 14 bases in between. Germline values: CDR1 SGDLS, CDR2 YYNGEE.

This clonotype was observed a few times. The rearrangement uses TRBV24-1 and TRBJ2-3; D gene unclear. V lost 3 bases and J lost 2, with 8 bases in between. Germline values: CDR1 KGHDR, CDR2 SFDVKD. This CDR3 has 14 residues. CDR3 protein: CATSDTGHTDTQYF. DNA of the CDR3: TGTGCCACCAGTGATACGGGCCACACAGATACGCAGTATTTT.

A remark on this clonotype: This clone may be a read error of a much larger clone one base away. This sequence joins TRBV7-9 and TRBJ1-2; no reliable D call. The germline V and J ends were trimmed by 4 bases and 2 bases, with 11 bases remaining between them. CDR1 and CDR2 from the germline V gene are SEHNR and FQNEAQ (reference sequence). The CDR3 has 14 amino acids. The CDR3 protein is CASSYLSTNYGYTF. The CDR3 DNA reads TGTGCCAGCAGCTACCTTTCTACAAACTATGGCTACACCTTC.

This rearrangement joins TRBV3-1 to TRBJ2-7; TRBD1 aligns across 7 bases. The CDR3 has 14 amino acids. Germline CDR1 and CDR2: LGHDT and YNNKEL (reference sequence). The junction had 2 bases not matched to a gene; V was cut back by 1 base and J by 2 bases. This CDR3 reads CASSQVTGTYEQYF. CDR3 nucleotide sequence: TGTGCCAGCAGCCAAGTGACAGGGACCTACGAGCAGTACTTC.

Here the CDR3 reads CSARVVIAGVSYNEQFF. CDR3 in DNA: TGCAGTGCTAGAGTGGTAATAGCGGGAGTTTCCTACAATGAGCAGTTCTTC. V gene TRBV20-1 combines with J gene TRBJ2-1, with 9 bases identical to TRBD2. The CDR3 spans 17 residues. V shed 1 base, J shed 1 base, and the junction held 8 bases outside the gene matches. From germline, CDR1 is DFQATT and CDR2 SNEGSKA (reference sequence).

V usage is TRBV29-1 and J usage is TRBJ1-2; D is possibly TRBD1 (5 bases). There are 11 residues in the CDR3. The V gene lost 6 bases and the J gene lost 4 bases, with 9 bases spanning the gap. Germline lookup yields CDR1 SQVTM and CDR2 ANQGSEA. CDR3 DNA sequence: TGCAGCGTGGGACCGTCCTATGGCTACACCTTC. It yields the protein CSVGPSYGYTF.

The genes are TRBV5-5 and TRBJ2-7; D ambiguous. V shed 2 bases and J shed 3 bases, with 9 bases lying between them. Germline V gene sequence: CDR1 SGHKS, CDR2 YYEKEE (reference sequence). CDR3 length: 13 residues. CDR3 residues: CASSFAEIYEQYF. The CDR3 nucleotides read TGTGCCAGCAGCTTCGCAGAAATCTACGAGCAGTACTTC.

The chain carries TRBV5-1 and TRBJ1-5, with TRBD1 as a possible D gene (5 bases). From germline, CDR1 is SGHRS and CDR2 YFSETQ. The CDR3 is made up of 15 amino acids. V lost 4 bases and J lost 1, with 12 bases in between. CDR3 loop: CASSREGSSNQPQHF. The CDR3 region has the DNA TGCGCCAGCAGCCGTGAGGGGTCCAGCAATCAGCCCCAGCATTTT. The variable domain in full, completed from reference TRBV5-1 and TRBJ1-5, reads KAGVTQTPRYLIKTRGQQVTLSCSPISGHRSVSWYQQTPGQGLQFLFEYFSETQRNKGNFPGRFSGRQFSNSRSEMNVSTLELGDSALYLCASSREGSSNQPQHFGDGTRLSIL.

This clonotype was seen a handful of times. V usage is TRBV5-1 and J usage is TRBJ2-3; 11 bases fit TRBD1. The trim removed 2 bases at V and 5 bases at J, leaving 4 bases unmatched. Per germline, CDR1 SGHRS and CDR2 YFSETQ. This CDR3 is 15 amino acids long. CDR3 sequence (DNA): TGCGCCAGCAGCTTTTCCGGGACAGGGGGAGATACGCAGTATTTT. It specifies CASSFSGTGGDTQYF. The full variable domain, completed using reference TRBV5-1 and TRBJ2-3, is KAGVTQTPRYLIKTRGQQVTLSCSPISGHRSVSWYQQTPGQGLQFLFEYFSETQRNKGNFPGRFSGRQFSNSRSEMNVSTLELGDSALYLCASSFSGTGGDTQYFGPGTRLTVL.

J is TRBJ2-3 and V is TRBV20-1; no clear D. CDR1 and CDR2 (germline): DFQATT, SNEGSKA (reference sequence). The V end lost 0 bases, the J end lost 3 bases, and 13 bases lay between the germline ends. There are 15 residues in the CDR3. The CDR3 DNA sequence: TGCAGTGCTAGAGACCGGACGGAGAGTACAGATACGCAGTATTTT. Protein sequence: CSARDRTESTDTQYF.

The rearrangement links TRBV12-3 or TRBV12-4 to TRBJ2-1, with D possibly TRBD1 on 5 matching bases. The CDR3 has 15 residues. Trimming took off 3 bases at V and 5 bases at J, with 14 bases between the two ends. The CDR3 spells CASSLWGSFNNEQFF. DNA for the CDR3: TGTGCCAGCAGTTTGTGGGGCAGCTTCAACAATGAGCAGTTCTTC.

This clonotype was detected only a few times. The germline gene is not matched at one end of the junction; a read error may be the cause. The CDR3 coding sequence is TGTGCCAGCAGCCAGCAGACTTTC. Translating it yields CASSQQTF. The V call is TRBV3-1, the J call TRBJ2-7, with D uncertain. The length of the CDR3 is 8 residues. From germline, CDR1 is LGHDT and CDR2 YNNKEL (reference sequence).

This clonotype occurred a few times. V gene TRBV7-2 combines with J gene TRBJ2-5; D may correspond to TRBD1 or TRBD2 (5 bases each). CDR3 length equals 17 residues. V was shortened by 5 bases and J by 1 base, with 20 bases between the two germline ends. Germline CDR1 SGHTA, CDR2 FQGNSA. Here the CDR3 reads CASSPRGETYFQETQYF. CDR3 sequence (DNA): TGTGCCAGCAGCCCTAGAGGGGAGACATATTTCCAAGAGACCCAGTACTTC.

This chain uses TRBV5-6 with TRBJ2-1; 9 bases map to TRBD2. There are 15 residues in the CDR3. Germline V gene data show CDR1 as SGHDT and CDR2 as YYEEEE. Trimming removed 5 bases from V and 4 bases from J; junction bases left unmatched: 7. CDR3 loop: CASRLGLAKYNEQFF. The CDR3 DNA follows: TGTGCCAGCAGGCTAGGACTAGCGAAATACAATGAGCAGTTCTTC.

This clonotype appeared many times. The chain combines TRBV5-1 with TRBJ1-2; 9 positions agree with TRBD1. The CDR3 contains 15 residues. The V gene end was trimmed by 3 bases and the J gene end by 5 bases; junction bases not matched to a gene: 8. The germline V gene has CDR1 SGHRS and CDR2 YFSETQ. The CDR3 here is CASSSSGTGIYGYTF. CDR3 nucleotides: TGCGCCAGCAGCTCATCCGGGACAGGGATTTATGGCTACACCTTC.

In this sample, this clonotype turned up a few times. The V and J genes are TRBV28 and TRBJ2-5, with D tentatively TRBD1 (6 bases). The CDR3 totals 12 residues. Per germline, CDR1 MDHEN and CDR2 SYDVKM. With 8 bases removed from V and 1 base from J, the gap between germline ends came to 8 bases. For the CDR3, the DNA is TGTGCCAGCGTGGACAGCCAAGAGACCCAGTACTTC. Protein: CASVDSQETQYF.

The chain recombines TRBV6-2 or TRBV6-3 with TRBJ2-7, with a tentative D call TRBD1 (6 bases). Trimming pared 0 bases from V and 0 bases from J, leaving 15 bases between. Germline V lookup: CDR1 MNHEY, CDR2 SVGEGT. The length of the CDR3 is 17 residues. CDR3 nucleotides: TGTGCCAGCAGTTACTCGACGCGGAGCAGGGGCTCCTACGAGCAGTACTTC. It yields the protein CASSYSTRSRGSYEQYF.